The entry below describes one T cell receptor beta chain. This CDR3 comprises 18 residues. The V end was cut by 1 base, the J end by 2 bases, with 19 bases between. The germline V gene encodes CDR1 SGHDT and CDR2 YYEEEE. The data belong to a study of shared clonotypes between healthy human individuals. Sequenced by immunoSEQ multiplex PCR; TCRdb stores in-frame clones only, minus some. Here the sample spans about 1.1 million clones, 75% to 85% being singletons. This TCR derives from a man between 18 and 35 years old in good health. Some clones in this sample may be carry-over from other donors' samples. The chain carries TRBV5-6 and TRBJ1-3, with D possibly TRBD1 on 6 matching bases. The sequenced material came from memory CD4+ T cells from PBMCs. Subset defined: CD45RA-negative fraction. Written as DNA, the CDR3 is TGTGCCAGCAGCTTGTTCGGCCCCTCCGGGACAACTGGAAACACCATATATTTT. As protein: CASSLFGPSGTTGNTIYF.